A single sample is the source of the 18 T cell receptor beta chains below, sequenced in a study of blood T cells in healthy people across ages. It was with a sample-barcoded 5' primer and a J-beta primer mix that a second PCR of roughly 7 to 12 cycles was run. TCRdb fed the 5' RACE reads into MiXCR, producing one record per CDR3 protein. Here the sample spans hundreds of thousands of distinct CDR3 sequences, 49% being singletons. The sample taken for sequencing was blood. These receptors were taken from a woman aged 60 to 75 in good health.

V gene TRBV29-1 combines with J gene TRBJ2-1; D is perhaps TRBD1 (6 bases). Germline V gene data show CDR1 as SQVTM and CDR2 as ANQGSEA. Trimming pared 2 bases from V and 0 bases from J, leaving 11 bases between. The length of the CDR3 is 15 residues. The CDR3 loop is CSVESGRGSYNEQFF. In DNA, the CDR3 is TGCAGCGTTGAATCGGGCAGGGGCTCCTACAATGAGCAGTTCTTC.

This clonotype appeared a few times. This chain uses TRBV20-1 with TRBJ2-5, with 8 bases lining up with TRBD2. Germline CDR1 is DFQATT and CDR2 is SNEGSKA (reference sequence). This CDR3 comprises 13 residues. V shed 7 bases and J 0 bases; nucleotides not matched to a gene: 4. The CDR3 here is CSVSSGNQETQYF. CDR3 DNA sequence: TGCAGTGTTAGTAGCGGGAACCAAGAGACCCAGTACTTC.

This clonotype was observed a handful of times. The chain recombines TRBV20-1 with TRBJ2-6, with TRBD1 identical over 7 bases. V shed 3 bases, J shed 2 bases, and the junction held 10 bases outside the gene matches. Germline loops: CDR1 DFQATT, CDR2 SNEGSKA (reference sequence). The CDR3 sequence is 17 residues long. The chain's CDR3 is CSARGNRGVPGANVLTF. The CDR3 DNA follows: TGCAGTGCTAGGGGCAACAGGGGAGTGCCTGGGGCCAACGTCCTGACTTTC.

The gene calls are TRBV20-1 and TRBJ2-1, with 13 bases identical to TRBD2. CDR1 is DFQATT, CDR2 SNEGSKA, per germline (reference sequence). With 2 bases clipped from V and 3 bases from J, the junction kept 4 bases outside the gene matches. This CDR3 has 16 amino acids. The CDR3 sequence: CSARPGTSGVYNEQFF. CDR3 bases: TGCAGTGCTAGACCCGGGACTAGCGGGGTCTACAATGAGCAGTTCTTC.

The sample holds a few counts of this clonotype. CDR3 DNA sequence: TGCAGCGTCCGAGATGGGGCTCTCTCCTACGAGCAGTACTTC. Translated: CSVRDGALSYEQYF. This sequence joins TRBV29-1 and TRBJ2-7, with TRBD1 as a possible D gene (5 bases). The CDR3 covers 14 residues. Germline-derived CDR1 and CDR2 are SQVTM and ANQGSEA. The germline V and J ends were trimmed by 6 bases and 0 bases, with 15 bases remaining between them.

The rearrangement uses TRBV5-6 and TRBJ2-3; TRBD2 aligns across 7 bases. This CDR3 is 17 amino acids long. CDR1 and CDR2 (germline): SGHDT, YYEEEE. V dropped 3 bases and J dropped 0; count of bases not matched to a gene: 10. The CDR3 DNA is TGTGCCAGCAGCTCACCATCGACTAGCCTTAGCACAGATACGCAGTATTTT. It translates to CASSSPSTSLSTDTQYF.

The rearrangement links TRBV6-2 or TRBV6-3 to TRBJ2-1, with TRBD2 identical over 11 bases. J was trimmed by 10 bases and V by 2 bases; bases with no gene match: 13. Germline V gene lookup returns CDR1 MNHEY and CDR2 SVGEGT. The CDR3 runs to 17 residues. The CDR3 here is CASSYGLAGGVAYEQFF. The CDR3 DNA is TGTGCCAGCAGTTACGGTCTAGCGGGAGGTGTCGCCTACGAGCAGTTCTTC.

On this clonotype: The junction departs from germline at one end; a sequencing error may be responsible. This chain joins TRBV5-1 and TRBJ2-7; D tentatively fits TRBD1 or TRBD2 (5 bases each). This CDR3 has 14 amino acids. Per the germline V gene, CDR1 is SGHRS and CDR2 is YFSETQ. The CDR3 nucleotides read TGCTCCAGCAGCCGGACAATAACTAGGAGTGAGCAGTACTTC. Translating it yields CSSSRTITRSEQYF.

The V call is TRBV7-2, the J call TRBJ2-4, with TRBD2 identical over 10 bases. The J call is doubtful: the DNA matches TRBJ2-7 better. Germline CDR1 is SGHTA and CDR2 is FQGNSA. The CDR3 spans 15 residues. The chain's CDR3 is CASRPNAGTSAEQYF. CDR3 DNA: TGTGCCAGCAGGCCTAACGCCGGGACTAGCGCCGAGCAGTACTTC.

J is TRBJ1-6 and V is TRBV10-3; D unclear. The V end lost 7 bases, the J end lost 3 bases, and 7 bases lay between the germline ends. Germline V gives CDR1 ENHRY, CDR2 SYGVKD. The CDR3 length is 13 residues. Here the CDR3 reads CAITNNYNSPLHF. CDR3 coding DNA: TGTGCCATCACGAACAACTATAATTCACCCCTCCACTTT.

As for this clonotype: One junction end does not reproduce the germline sequence, and a read error may be involved. V and J are TRBV6-2 or TRBV6-3 and TRBJ2-6; D is possibly TRBD1 (5 bases). From germline, CDR1 is MNHEY and CDR2 SVGEGT. The CDR3 covers 14 residues. The CDR3 bases are TGTGCCAGCAGTCCCGACTCTGGGGCCGACGTCCTGACTTTC. It is translated as CASSPDSGADVLTF.

The gene calls are TRBV20-1 and TRBJ2-5, with a possible D match to TRBD2 (6 bases). Deletions cut 0 bases from V and 4 bases from J, with 6 bases between. Germline-derived CDR1 and CDR2 are DFQATT and SNEGSKA (reference sequence). The CDR3 consists of 12 residues. CDR3 region: CSAREGGETQYF. CDR3 sequence (DNA): TGCAGTGCTAGAGAGGGGGGAGAGACCCAGTACTTC.

This clonotype occurred a few times. This chain connects TRBV28 to TRBJ2-5; no clear D gene. Per germline, CDR1 MDHEN and CDR2 SYDVKM. The CDR3 contains 15 residues. Trimming cost V 4 bases and J 3 bases, with 15 bases left between them. In nucleotides, the CDR3 is TGTGCCAGCAGTTCCCCCCAAGGTGGCAAAGAGACCCAGTACTTC. This gives the protein CASSSPQGGKETQYF. Together with reference TRBV28 and TRBJ2-5, the CDR3 gives the full variable domain: DVKVTQSSRYLVKRTGEKVFLECVQDMDHENMFWYRQDPGLGLRLIYFSYDVKMKEKGDIPEGYSVSREKKERFSLILESASTNQTSMYLCASSSPQGGKETQYFGPGTRLLVL.

This chain uses TRBV25-1 with TRBJ1-2; 8 bases are a match to TRBD1. This CDR3 is built from 15 residues. Germline CDR1 reads MGHDK; CDR2 reads SYGVNS. J gave up 7 bases and V 6 bases, and 13 bases lay outside the gene matches. The CDR3 nucleotides read TGTGCCAGCAGCGAAGGACAGGGAAGCGTGGGTGGCTACACCTTC. Protein: CASSEGQGSVGGYTF.

The chain couples TRBV5-1 to TRBJ2-5; 8 bases fit TRBD2. The end of the DNA aligns better with TRBJ2-7, so the J call may be wrong. The CDR3 has 14 residues. CDR1 is SGHRS and CDR2 is YFSETQ in the germline V gene. The CDR3 loop reads CASSSGTSYAEQYF. Written as DNA, the CDR3 is TGCGCCAGCAGCTCCGGGACTAGTTATGCCGAGCAGTACTTC.

This clonotype was picked up a small number of times. The germline gene is not matched at one end of the junction; a read error may be the cause. The chain employs TRBV20-1 and TRBJ2-7; D may correspond to TRBD1 or TRBD2 (5 bases each). The CDR3 totals 13 residues. Germline assignment: CDR1 DFQATT and CDR2 SNEGSKA (reference sequence). This chain's CDR3 is CSARGEVPYEQYF. DNA of the CDR3: TGCAGTGCAAGAGGGGAAGTCCCCTACGAGCAGTACTTC.

The J gene is TRBJ2-1, the V gene TRBV10-3, with D possibly being TRBD2 (5 bases). Germline CDR1 and CDR2: ENHRY and SYGVKD. The CDR3 totals 12 residues. Trimming left V 0 bases short and J 13 bases short, with 10 bases between. CDR3 sequence reads: CAISESTGIQFF. CDR3 DNA: TGTGCCATCAGTGAGTCGACGGGGATTCAGTTCTTC.

This clonotype was counted between two and nine times. The rearrangement joins TRBV11-2 to TRBJ1-1; D is unclear. The ends were cut back, 1 base at V and 11 bases at J, with 11 bases in the middle. Germline V gene sequence: CDR1 SGHAT, CDR2 FQNNGV. The CDR3 spans 12 residues. This CDR3 is CASSLAGFRAFF. The CDR3 DNA sequence: TGTGCCAGCAGCTTAGCTGGGTTTCGGGCTTTCTTT.